This entry lists 6 T cell receptor beta chains sequenced from one sample in a study of CD8+ T cells in alopecia areata. The treatment here: oral pan-JAK inhibitor, 5-10 mg twice daily. Sequencing used cDNA as its template, made by extracting RNA and reverse transcribing it. Sequencing used immunoSEQ multiplex PCR; TCRdb keeps in-frame clones, though not all of them. The repertoire holds 95,000 to 100,000 clones, with more than 55% as singletons. Sequencing was performed on CD8+ T cells sorted from blood, taken at week 4, from a patient treated with tofacitinib. These receptors all stem from a human donor with alopecia areata.

This clone came up a few times. The chain couples TRBV30 to TRBJ1-2, with D perhaps TRBD1 (6 bases). This CDR3 is built from 16 residues. Trimming cost V 2 bases and J 6 bases, with 22 bases left between them. Germline V gene lookup returns CDR1 GTSNPN and CDR2 SVGIG (reference sequence). CDR3 amino acids: CAWSQSRDIPPHGYTF. In DNA, the CDR3 is TGTGCCTGGAGTCAAAGCCGGGACATTCCCCCACATGGCTACACCTTC.

The chain recombines TRBV7-9 with TRBJ1-1; D possibly corresponds to TRBD1 (5 bases). In germline, CDR1 is SEHNR, CDR2 FQNEAQ (reference sequence). This CDR3 has 12 residues. The ends were cut back, 5 bases at V and 5 bases at J, with 9 bases in the middle. CDR3 sequence reads: CASSHGATEAFF. For the CDR3, the DNA is TGTGCCAGCAGCCACGGGGCGACTGAAGCTTTCTTT.

The rearrangement links TRBV4-3 to TRBJ1-6; 9 nucleotides line up with TRBD1. CDR1 and CDR2 from the germline V gene are LGHNA and YSLEER. This CDR3 comprises 16 residues. V was clipped by 4 bases and J by 9 bases; unmatched bases: 10. The DNA of the CDR3 is TGCGCCAGCAGCCCCACGACAGGGGGACTGCGTTCACCCCTCCACTTT. It yields the protein CASSPTTGGLRSPLHF.

There are a few counts of this clone. This chain links TRBV29-1 with TRBJ1-1, with D perhaps TRBD1 (5 bases). Trimming shortened V by 6 bases and J by 1 base, and 9 bases separated the two germline ends. The CDR3 runs 12 residues. CDR1 and CDR2 from the germline V gene are SQVTM and ANQGSEA. The CDR3 coding sequence is TGCAGCGTGGGACCCCAGAACACTGAAGCTTTCTTT. Translated: CSVGPQNTEAFF.

The gene calls are TRBV4-1 and TRBJ2-1, with 12 bases lining up with TRBD2. The CDR3 spans 15 residues. Trimming at V came to 3 bases and at J to 10 bases, leaving 7 bases not matched to a gene. CDR1 and CDR2 from the germline V gene are MGHRA and YSYEKL. The CDR3 DNA sequence: TGCGCCAGCAGCCACGCTAGCGGGGGGGCGAAGGAGCAGTTCTTC. Protein: CASSHASGGAKEQFF.

The chain uses TRBV2 and TRBJ2-3; TRBD2 matches at 7 bases. J lost 1 base, V lost 9 bases, and 10 bases had no gene match. The CDR3 is 15 residues long. Germline values: CDR1 SNHLY, CDR2 FYNNEI. The CDR3 sequence: CASVSSAGGTDTQYF. CDR3 sequence (DNA): TGTGCCAGTGTTTCCTCGGCGGGGGGCACAGATACGCAGTATTTT.